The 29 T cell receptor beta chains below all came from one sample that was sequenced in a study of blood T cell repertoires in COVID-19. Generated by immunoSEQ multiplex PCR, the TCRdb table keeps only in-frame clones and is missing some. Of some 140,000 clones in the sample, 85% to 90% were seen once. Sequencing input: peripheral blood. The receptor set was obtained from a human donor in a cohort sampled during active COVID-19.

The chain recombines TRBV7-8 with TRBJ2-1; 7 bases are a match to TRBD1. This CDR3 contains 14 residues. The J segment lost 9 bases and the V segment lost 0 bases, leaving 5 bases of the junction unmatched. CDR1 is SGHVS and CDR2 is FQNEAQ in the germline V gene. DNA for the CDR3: TGTGCCAGCAGCTTAGCCGACAGGGTCGGTGAGCAGTTCTTC. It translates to CASSLADRVGEQFF.

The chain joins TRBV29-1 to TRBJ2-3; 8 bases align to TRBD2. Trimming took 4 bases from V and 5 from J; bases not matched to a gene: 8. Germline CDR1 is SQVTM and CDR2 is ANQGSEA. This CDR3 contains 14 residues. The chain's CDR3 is CSVAPGTSEDTQYF. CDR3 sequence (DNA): TGCAGCGTTGCGCCCGGGACTAGTGAAGATACGCAGTATTTT.

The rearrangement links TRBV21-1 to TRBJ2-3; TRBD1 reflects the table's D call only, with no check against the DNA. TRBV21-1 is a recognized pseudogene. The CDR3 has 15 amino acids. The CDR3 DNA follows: TGTGCCAGCAGCAAGTCCAGGAATATTCCAGATACGCAGTATTTT. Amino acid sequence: CASSKSRNIPDTQYF.

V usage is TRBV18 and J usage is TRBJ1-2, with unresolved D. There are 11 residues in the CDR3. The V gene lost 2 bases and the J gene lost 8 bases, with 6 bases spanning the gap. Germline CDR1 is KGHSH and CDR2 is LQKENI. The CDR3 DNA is TGTGCCAGCTCACCAGGTCTAGGCTACACCTTC. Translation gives CASSPGLGYTF. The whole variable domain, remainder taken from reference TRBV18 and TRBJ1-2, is NAGVMQNPRHLVRRRGQEARLRCSPMKGHSHVYWYRQLPEEGLKFMVYLQKENIIDESGMPKERFSAEFPKEGPSILRIQQVVRGDSAAYFCASSPGLGYTFGSGTRLTVV.

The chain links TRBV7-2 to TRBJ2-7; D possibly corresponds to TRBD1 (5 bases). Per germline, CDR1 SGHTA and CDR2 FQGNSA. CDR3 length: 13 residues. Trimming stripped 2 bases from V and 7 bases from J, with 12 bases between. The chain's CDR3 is CASSLNPGLEQYF. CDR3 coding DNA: TGTGCCAGCAGCTTAAACCCAGGGCTTGAGCAGTACTTC. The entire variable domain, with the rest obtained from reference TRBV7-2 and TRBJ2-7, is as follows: GAGVSQSPSNKVTEKGKDVELRCDPISGHTALYWYRQSLGQGLEFLIYFQGNSAPDKSGLPSDRFSAERTGGSVSTLTIQRTQQEDSAVYLCASSLNPGLEQYFGPGTRLTVT.

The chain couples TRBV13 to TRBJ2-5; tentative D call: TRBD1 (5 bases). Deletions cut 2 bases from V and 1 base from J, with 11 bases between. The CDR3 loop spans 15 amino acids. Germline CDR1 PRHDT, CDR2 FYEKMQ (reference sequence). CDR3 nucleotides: TGTGCCAGCAGCTTAAGACAGAACCTCCAAGAGACCCAGTACTTC. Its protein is CASSLRQNLQETQYF.

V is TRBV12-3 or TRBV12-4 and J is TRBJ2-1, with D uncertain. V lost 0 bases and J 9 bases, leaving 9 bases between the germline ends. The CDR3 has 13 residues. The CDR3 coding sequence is TGTGCCAGCAGTTTAGCGCCCCGTAGTGAGCAGTTCTTC. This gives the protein CASSLAPRSEQFF.

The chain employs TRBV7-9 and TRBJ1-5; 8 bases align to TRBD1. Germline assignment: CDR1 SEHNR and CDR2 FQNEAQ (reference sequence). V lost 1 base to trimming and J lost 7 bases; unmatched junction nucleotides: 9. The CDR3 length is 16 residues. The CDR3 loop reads CASSLGDRGWWQPQHF. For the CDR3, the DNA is TGTGCCAGCAGCTTAGGTGACAGGGGTTGGTGGCAGCCCCAGCATTTT.

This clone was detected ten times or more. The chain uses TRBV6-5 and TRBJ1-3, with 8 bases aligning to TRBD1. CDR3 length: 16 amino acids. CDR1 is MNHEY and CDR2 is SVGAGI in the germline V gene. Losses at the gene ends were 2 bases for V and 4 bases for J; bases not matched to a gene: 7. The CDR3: CASSYGPGGEGNTIYF. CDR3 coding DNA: TGTGCCAGCAGTTACGGCCCAGGGGGCGAGGGAAACACCATATATTTT.

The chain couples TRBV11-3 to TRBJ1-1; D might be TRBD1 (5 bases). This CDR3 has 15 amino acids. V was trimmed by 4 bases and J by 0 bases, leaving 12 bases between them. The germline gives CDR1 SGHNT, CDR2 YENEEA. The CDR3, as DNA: TGTGCCAGCAGCTCGGGGGTTCCCCTGAACACTGAAGCTTTCTTT. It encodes CASSSGVPLNTEAFF. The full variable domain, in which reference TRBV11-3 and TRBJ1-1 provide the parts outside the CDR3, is EAGVVQSPRYKIIEKKQPVAFWCNPISGHNTLYWYLQNLGQGPELLIRYENEEAVDDSQLPKDRFSAERLKGVDSTLKIQPAELGDSAVYLCASSSGVPLNTEAFFGQGTRLTVV.

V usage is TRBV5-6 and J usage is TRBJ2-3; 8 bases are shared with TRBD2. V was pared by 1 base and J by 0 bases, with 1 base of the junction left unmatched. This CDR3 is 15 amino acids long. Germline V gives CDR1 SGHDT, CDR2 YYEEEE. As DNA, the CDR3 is TGTGCCAGCAGCTTGCCTAGCGGGAGCACAGATACGCAGTATTTT. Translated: CASSLPSGSTDTQYF.

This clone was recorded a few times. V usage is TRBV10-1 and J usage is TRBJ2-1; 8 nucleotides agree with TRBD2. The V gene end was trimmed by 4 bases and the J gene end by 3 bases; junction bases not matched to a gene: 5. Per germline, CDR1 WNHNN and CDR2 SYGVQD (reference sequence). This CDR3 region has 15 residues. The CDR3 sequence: CASSALSGNYNEQFF. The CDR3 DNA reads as TGCGCCAGCAGTGCGCTTAGCGGGAACTACAATGAGCAGTTCTTC.

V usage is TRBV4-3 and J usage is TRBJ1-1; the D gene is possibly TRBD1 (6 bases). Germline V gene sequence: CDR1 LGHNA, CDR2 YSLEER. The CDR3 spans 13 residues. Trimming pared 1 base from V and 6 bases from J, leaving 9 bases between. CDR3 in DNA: TGCGCCAGCAGCCAAGTGGACAGTTCTGAAGCTTTCTTT. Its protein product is CASSQVDSSEAFF.

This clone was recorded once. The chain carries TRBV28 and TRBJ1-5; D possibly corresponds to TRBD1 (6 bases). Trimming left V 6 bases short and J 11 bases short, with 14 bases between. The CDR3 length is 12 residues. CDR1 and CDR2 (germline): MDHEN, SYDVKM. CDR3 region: CASSKQDRSQHF. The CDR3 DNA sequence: TGTGCCAGCAGCAAACAAGACAGGTCCCAGCATTTT. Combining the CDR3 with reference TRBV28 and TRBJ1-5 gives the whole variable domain DVKVTQSSRYLVKRTGEKVFLECVQDMDHENMFWYRQDPGLGLRLIYFSYDVKMKEKGDIPEGYSVSREKKERFSLILESASTNQTSMYLCASSKQDRSQHFGDGTRLSIL.

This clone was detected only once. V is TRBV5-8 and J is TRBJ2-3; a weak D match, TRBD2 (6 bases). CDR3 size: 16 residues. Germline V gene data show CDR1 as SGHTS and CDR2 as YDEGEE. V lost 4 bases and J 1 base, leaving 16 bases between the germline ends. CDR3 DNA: TGTGCCAGCAGCGTCGGGAGCACCCACGGCACAGATACGCAGTATTTT. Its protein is CASSVGSTHGTDTQYF. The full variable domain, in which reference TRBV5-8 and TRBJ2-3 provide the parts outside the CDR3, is EAGVTQSPTHLIKTRGQQATLRCSPISGHTSVYWYQQALGLGLQFLLWYDEGEERNRGNFPPRFSGRQFPNYSSELNVNALELEDSALYLCASSVGSTHGTDTQYFGPGTRLTVL.

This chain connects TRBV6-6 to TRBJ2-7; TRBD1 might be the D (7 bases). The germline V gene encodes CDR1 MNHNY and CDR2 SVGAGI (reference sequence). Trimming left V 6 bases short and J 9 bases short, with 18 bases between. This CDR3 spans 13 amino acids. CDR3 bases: TGTGCCAGCAGCCGGACAGGAGGGTTGGGGCAGTACGTC. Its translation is CASSRTGGLGQYV.

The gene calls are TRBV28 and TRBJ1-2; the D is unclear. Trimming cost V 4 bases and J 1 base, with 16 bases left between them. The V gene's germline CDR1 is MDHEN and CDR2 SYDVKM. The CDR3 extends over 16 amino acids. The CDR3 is CASSSPSAGFNYGYTF. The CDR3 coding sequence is TGTGCCAGCAGTTCCCCCTCGGCAGGCTTTAACTATGGCTACACCTTC.

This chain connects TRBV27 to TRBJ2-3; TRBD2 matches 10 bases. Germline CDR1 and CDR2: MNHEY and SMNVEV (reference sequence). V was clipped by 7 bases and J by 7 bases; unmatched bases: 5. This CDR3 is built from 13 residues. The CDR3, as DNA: TGTGCCAGCACGGTAGCGGGAGGTAATACGCAGTATTTT. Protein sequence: CASTVAGGNTQYF.

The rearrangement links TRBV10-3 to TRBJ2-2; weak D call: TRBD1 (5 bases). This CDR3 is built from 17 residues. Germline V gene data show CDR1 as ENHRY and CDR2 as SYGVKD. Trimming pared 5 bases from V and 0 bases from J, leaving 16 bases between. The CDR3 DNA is TGTGCCATCAGTCTACACCCCAGGGAAGCGAACACCGGGGAGCTGTTTTTT. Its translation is CAISLHPREANTGELFF.

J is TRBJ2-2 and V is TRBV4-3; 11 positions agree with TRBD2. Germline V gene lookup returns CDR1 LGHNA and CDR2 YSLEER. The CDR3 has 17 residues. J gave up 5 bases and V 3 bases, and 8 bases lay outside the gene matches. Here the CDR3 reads CASSQGSLAGVTGELFF. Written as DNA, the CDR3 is TGCGCCAGCAGCCAGGGATCACTAGCGGGGGTTACCGGGGAGCTGTTTTTT.

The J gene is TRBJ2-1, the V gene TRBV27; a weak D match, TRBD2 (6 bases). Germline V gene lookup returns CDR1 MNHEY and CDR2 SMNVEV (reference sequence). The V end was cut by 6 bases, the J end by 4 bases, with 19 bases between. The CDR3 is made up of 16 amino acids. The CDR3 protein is CASRASGGTAYNEQFF. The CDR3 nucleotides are TGTGCCAGCAGGGCATCTGGCGGGACCGCGTACAATGAGCAGTTCTTC.

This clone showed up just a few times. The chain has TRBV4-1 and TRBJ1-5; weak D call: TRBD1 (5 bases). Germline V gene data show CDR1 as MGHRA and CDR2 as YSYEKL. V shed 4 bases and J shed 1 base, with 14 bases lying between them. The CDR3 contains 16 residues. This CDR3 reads CASSLERGVSNQPQHF. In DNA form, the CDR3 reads TGCGCCAGCAGCCTCGAACGGGGGGTGAGCAATCAGCCCCAGCATTTT.

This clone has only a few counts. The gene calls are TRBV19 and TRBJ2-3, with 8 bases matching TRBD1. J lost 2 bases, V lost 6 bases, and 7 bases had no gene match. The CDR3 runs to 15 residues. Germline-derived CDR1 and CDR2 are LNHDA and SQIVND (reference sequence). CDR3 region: CASRMLGQATDTQYF. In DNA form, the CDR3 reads TGTGCCAGTAGAATGCTGGGACAGGCCACAGATACGCAGTATTTT.

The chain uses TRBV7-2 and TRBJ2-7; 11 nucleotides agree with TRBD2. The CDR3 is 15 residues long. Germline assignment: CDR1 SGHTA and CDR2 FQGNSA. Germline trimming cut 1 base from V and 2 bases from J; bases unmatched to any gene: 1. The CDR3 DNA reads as TGTGCCAGCAGCTTAGTAGCGGGAGGGCCCTACGAGCAGTACGTC. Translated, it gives CASSLVAGGPYEQYV.

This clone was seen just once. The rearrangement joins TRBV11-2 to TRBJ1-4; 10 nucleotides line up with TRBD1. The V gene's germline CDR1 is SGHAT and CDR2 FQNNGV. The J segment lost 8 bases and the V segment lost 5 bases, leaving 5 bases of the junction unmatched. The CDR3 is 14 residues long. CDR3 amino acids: CASSPTGGEEKLFF. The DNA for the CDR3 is TGTGCCAGCAGCCCGACAGGGGGCGAGGAAAAACTGTTTTTT.

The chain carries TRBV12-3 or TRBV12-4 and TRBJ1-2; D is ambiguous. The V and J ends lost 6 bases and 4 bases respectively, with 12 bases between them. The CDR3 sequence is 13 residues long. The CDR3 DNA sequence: TGTGCCAGCAGCCCCACAGAAAGCTATGGCTACACCTTC. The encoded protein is CASSPTESYGYTF.

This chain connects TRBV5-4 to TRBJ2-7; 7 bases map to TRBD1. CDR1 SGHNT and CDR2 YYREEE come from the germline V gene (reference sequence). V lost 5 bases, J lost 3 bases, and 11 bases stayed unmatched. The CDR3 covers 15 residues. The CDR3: CASSKTGNEIYEQYF. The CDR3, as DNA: TGTGCCAGCAGTAAGACAGGGAACGAAATCTACGAGCAGTACTTC.

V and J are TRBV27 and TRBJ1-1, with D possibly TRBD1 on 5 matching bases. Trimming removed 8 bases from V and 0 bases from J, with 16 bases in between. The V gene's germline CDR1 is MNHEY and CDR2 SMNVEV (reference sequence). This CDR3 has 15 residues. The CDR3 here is CASLGRVALNTEAFF. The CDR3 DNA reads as TGTGCCAGCCTCGGCAGGGTAGCATTGAACACTGAAGCTTTCTTT.

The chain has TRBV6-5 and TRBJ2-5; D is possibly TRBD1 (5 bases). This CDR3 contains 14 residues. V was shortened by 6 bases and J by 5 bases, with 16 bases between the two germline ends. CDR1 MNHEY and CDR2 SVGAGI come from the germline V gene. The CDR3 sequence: CASSQRRVVETQYF. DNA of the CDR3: TGTGCCAGCAGCCAACGCAGGGTGGTGGAGACCCAGTACTTC.